This record looks at one T cell receptor (beta chain) sequence and its context. The data were obtained in a study of cytomegalovirus exposure and HLA in healthy donors. About the research overall: A prior analysis found 117 million unique TCR beta sequences from approximately 190 million T cells.

The PCR had 60 Vbeta and 13 Jbeta primers. TCRdb keeps only in-frame clones here, not all; method: immunoSEQ multiplex PCR. This table has about 210,000 clones, under 85% appearing once. The sequence was collected from a woman between 45 and 60 years old in good health and CMV-seropositive. The sample was PBMCs.

The CDR3 DNA is TGTGCCAGTAGTATACCAGGGGAGACTGAAGCTTTCTTT. It yields the protein CASSIPGETEAFF. The chain is built from TRBV19 and TRBJ1-1, with TRBD1 as a possible D gene (6 bases). The germline gives CDR1 LNHDA, CDR2 SQIVND (reference sequence). This CDR3 is built from 13 residues. Trimming cost V 2 bases and J 5 bases, with 9 bases left between them.